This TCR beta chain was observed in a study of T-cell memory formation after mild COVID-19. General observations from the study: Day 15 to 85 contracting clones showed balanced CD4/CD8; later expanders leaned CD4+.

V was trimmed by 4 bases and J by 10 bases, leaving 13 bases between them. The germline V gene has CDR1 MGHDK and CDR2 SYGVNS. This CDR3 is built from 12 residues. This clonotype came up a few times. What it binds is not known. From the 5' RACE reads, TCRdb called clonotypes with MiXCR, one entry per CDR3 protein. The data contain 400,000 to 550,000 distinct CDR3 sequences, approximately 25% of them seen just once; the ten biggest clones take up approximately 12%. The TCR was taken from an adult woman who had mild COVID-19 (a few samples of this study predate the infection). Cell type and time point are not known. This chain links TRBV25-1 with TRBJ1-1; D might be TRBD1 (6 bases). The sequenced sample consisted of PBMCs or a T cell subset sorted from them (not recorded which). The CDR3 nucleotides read TGTGCCAGCAGTGTCGGGGGGCCAGGAGCTTTCTTT. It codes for CASSVGGPGAFF.